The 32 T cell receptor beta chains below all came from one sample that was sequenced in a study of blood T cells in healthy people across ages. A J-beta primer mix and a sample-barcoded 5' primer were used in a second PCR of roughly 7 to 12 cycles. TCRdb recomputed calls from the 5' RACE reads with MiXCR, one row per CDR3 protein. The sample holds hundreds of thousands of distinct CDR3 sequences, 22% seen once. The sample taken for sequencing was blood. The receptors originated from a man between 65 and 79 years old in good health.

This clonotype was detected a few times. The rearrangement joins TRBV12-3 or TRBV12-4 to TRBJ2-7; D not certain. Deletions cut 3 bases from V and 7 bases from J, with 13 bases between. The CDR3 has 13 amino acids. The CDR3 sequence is CASSLIGSAEQYF. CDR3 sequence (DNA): TGTGCCAGCAGTTTGATCGGGTCGGCTGAGCAGTACTTC.

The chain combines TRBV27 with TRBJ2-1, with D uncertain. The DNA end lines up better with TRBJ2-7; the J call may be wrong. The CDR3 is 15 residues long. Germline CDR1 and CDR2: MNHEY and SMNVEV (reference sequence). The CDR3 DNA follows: TGTGCCAGCAGTTTATCAGGGAACTCGATCCACGAGCAGTACGTC. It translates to CASSLSGNSIHEQYV.

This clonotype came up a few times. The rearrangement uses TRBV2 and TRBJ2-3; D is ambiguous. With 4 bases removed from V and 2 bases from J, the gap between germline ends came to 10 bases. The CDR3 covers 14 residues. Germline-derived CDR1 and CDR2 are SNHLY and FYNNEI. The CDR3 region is CASSVGLNTDTQYF. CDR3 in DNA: TGTGCCAGCAGTGTTGGGCTCAACACAGATACGCAGTATTTT.

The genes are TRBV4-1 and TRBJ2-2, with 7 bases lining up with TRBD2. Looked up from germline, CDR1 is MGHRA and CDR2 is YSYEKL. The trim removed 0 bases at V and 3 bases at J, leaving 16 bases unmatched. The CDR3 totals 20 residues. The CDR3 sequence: CASSQDAPSGDLGDTGELFF. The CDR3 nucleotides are TGCGCCAGCAGCCAAGATGCCCCTAGCGGTGACTTGGGGGACACCGGGGAGCTGTTTTTT.

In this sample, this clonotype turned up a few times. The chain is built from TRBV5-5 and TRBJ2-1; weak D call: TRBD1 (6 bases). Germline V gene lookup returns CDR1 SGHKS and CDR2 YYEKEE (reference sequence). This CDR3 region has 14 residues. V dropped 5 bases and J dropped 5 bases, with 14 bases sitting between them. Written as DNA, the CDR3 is TGTGCCAGCAGAACAGGGATGTCAGACAATGAGCAGTTCTTC. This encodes CASRTGMSDNEQFF.

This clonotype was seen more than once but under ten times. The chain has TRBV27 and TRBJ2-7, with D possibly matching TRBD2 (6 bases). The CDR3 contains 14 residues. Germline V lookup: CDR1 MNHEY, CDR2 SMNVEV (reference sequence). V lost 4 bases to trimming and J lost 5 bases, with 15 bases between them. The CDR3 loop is CASSSGLRSHEQYV. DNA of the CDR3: TGTGCCAGCAGTTCGGGACTCCGAAGTCACGAGCAGTACGTC.

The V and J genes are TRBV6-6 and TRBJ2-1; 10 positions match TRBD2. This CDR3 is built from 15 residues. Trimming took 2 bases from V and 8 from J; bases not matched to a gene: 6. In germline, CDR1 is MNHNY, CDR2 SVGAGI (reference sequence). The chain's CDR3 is CASSYQAGGPHEQFF. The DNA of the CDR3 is TGTGCCAGCAGTTACCAAGCGGGAGGGCCCCATGAGCAGTTCTTC.

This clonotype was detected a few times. CDR3 nucleotide sequence: TGCAGTGCTGGGGGGGATGCAGGAGGAGAGACCCAGTACTTC. Protein: CSAGGDAGGETQYF. This chain uses TRBV20-1 with TRBJ2-5; 7 nucleotides line up with TRBD2. CDR1 is DFQATT and CDR2 is SNEGSKA in the germline V gene (reference sequence). The ends lost 5 bases at V and 4 bases at J; junction bases unmatched: 10. This CDR3 has 14 residues.

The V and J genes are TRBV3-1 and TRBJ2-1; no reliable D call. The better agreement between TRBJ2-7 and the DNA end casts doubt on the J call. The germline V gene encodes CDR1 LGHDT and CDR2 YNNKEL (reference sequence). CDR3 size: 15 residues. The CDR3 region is CASSQEGMLTYEQYF. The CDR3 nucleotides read TGTGCCAGCAGCCAAGAAGGGATGTTAACCTACGAGCAGTACTTC.

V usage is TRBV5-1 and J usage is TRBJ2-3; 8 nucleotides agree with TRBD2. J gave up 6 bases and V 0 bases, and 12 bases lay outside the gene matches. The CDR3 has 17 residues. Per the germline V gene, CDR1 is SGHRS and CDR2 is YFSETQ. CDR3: CASSLGDLRTGGDTQYF. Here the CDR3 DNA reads TGCGCCAGCAGCTTGGGGGACCTCAGAACGGGAGGGGATACGCAGTATTTT.

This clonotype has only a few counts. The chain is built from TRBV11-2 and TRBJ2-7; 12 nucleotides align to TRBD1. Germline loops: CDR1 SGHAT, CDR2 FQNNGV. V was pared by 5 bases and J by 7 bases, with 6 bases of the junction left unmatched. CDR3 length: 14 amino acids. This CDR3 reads CASSPGTGGREQYV. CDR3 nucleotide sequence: TGTGCCAGCAGCCCTGGGACAGGGGGCAGAGAGCAGTACGTC.

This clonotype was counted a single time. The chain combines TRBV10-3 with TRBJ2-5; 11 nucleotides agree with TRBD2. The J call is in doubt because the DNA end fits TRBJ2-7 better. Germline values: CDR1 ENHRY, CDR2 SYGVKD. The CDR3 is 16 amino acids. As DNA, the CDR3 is TGTGCCATCAGACCAATGGGACTAGCGGAATCCTACGAGCAGTACTTC. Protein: CAIRPMGLAESYEQYF.

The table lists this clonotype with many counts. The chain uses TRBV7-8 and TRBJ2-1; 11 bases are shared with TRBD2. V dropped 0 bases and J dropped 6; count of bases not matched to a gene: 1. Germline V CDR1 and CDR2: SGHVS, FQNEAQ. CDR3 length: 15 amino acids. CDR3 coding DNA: TGTGCCAGCAGCTTAGCCGGACTAGCGGGCAATGAGCAGTTCTTC. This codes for CASSLAGLAGNEQFF.

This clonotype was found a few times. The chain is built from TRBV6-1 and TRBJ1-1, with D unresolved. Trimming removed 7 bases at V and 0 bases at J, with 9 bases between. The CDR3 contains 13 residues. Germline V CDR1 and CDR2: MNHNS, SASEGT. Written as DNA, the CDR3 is TGTGCCAGCACCCTACATGTGAACACTGAAGCTTTCTTT. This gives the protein CASTLHVNTEAFF.

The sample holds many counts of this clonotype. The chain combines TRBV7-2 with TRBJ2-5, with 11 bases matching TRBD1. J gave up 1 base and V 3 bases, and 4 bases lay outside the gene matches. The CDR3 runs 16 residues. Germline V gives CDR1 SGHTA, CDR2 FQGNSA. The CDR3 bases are TGTGCCAGCAGCTTGGGGACAGGGGGGATCCAAGAGACCCAGTACTTC. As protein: CASSLGTGGIQETQYF.

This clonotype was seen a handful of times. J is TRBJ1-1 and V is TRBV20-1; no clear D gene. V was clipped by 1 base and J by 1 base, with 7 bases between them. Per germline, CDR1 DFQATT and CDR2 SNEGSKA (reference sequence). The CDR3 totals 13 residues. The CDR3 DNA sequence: TGCAGTGCTAGAGTCCGGGCGAACACTGAAGCTTTCTTT. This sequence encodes CSARVRANTEAFF.

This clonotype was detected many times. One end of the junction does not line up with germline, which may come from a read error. In nucleotides, the CDR3 is TGTGCCAGCAGATCCGGCAGCTATGGCTACACCTTC. Amino acid sequence: CASRSGSYGYTF. This chain links TRBV10-2 with TRBJ1-2; D is unclear. This CDR3 is 12 amino acids long. The germline V gene has CDR1 WSHSY and CDR2 SAAADI.

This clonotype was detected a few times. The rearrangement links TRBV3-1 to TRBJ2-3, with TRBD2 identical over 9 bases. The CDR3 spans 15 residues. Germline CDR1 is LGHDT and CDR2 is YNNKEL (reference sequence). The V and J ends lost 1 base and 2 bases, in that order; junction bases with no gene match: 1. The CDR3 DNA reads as TGTGCCAGCAGCCAAGTAGCGGGGGCCACAGATACGCAGTATTTT. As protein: CASSQVAGATDTQYF.

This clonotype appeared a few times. In DNA form, the CDR3 reads TGCAGTGCTAGAATCGGACAGGGGATAGCCAAAAACATTCAGTACTTC. Translation gives CSARIGQGIAKNIQYF. The V and J genes are TRBV20-1 and TRBJ2-4; 9 bases align to TRBD1. Trimming took 2 bases from V and 0 from J; bases not matched to a gene: 5. Germline CDR1 reads DFQATT; CDR2 reads SNEGSKA (reference sequence). The CDR3 spans 16 residues.

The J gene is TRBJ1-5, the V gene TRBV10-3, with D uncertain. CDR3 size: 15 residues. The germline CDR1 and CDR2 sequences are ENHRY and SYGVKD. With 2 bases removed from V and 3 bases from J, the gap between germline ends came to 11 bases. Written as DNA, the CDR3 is TGTGCCATCAGTGAGCAAGGACGGACCAATCAGCCCCAGCATTTT. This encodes CAISEQGRTNQPQHF.

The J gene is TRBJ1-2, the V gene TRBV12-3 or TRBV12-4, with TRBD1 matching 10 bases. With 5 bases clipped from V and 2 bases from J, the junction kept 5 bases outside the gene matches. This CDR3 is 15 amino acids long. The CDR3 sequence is CASSLRQGANYGYTF. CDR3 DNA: TGTGCCAGCAGTCTCCGACAGGGGGCCAACTATGGCTACACCTTC.

The DNA of the CDR3 is TGTGCCAGCAGCCAACTAGCGGGAGCTAGAAATGAGCAGTTCTTC. This sequence encodes CASSQLAGARNEQFF. The V gene is TRBV6-5, the J gene TRBJ2-7; 11 nucleotides align to TRBD2. The J call is doubtful: the DNA matches TRBJ2-1 better. This CDR3 is 15 amino acids long. CDR1 MNHEY and CDR2 SVGAGI come from the germline V gene.

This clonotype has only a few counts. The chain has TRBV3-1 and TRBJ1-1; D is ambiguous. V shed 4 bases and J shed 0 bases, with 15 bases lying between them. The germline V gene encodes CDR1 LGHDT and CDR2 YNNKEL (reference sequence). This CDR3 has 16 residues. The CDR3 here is CASSLGRMSMNTEAFF. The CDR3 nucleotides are TGTGCCAGCAGCCTCGGACGGATGAGCATGAACACTGAAGCTTTCTTT.

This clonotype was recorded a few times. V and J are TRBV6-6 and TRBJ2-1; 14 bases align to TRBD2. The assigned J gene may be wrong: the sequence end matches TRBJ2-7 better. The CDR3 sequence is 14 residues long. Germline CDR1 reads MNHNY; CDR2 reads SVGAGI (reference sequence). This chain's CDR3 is CASRTSGRGWEQYV. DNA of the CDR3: TGTGCCAGCAGGACTAGCGGGAGGGGTTGGGAGCAGTACGTC.

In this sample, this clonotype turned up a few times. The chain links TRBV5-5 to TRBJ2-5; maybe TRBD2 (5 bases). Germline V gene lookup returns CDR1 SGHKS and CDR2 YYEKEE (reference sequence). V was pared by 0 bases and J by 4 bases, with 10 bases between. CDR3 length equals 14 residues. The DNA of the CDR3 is TGTGCCAGCAGCTTGGGGCGGGCAGCAGAGACCCAGTACTTC. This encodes CASSLGRAAETQYF.

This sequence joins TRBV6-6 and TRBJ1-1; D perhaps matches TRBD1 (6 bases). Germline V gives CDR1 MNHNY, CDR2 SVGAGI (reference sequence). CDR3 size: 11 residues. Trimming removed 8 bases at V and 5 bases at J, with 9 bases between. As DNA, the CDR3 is TGTGCCAGCCAGGGGTGGACTGAAGCTTTCTTT. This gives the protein CASQGWTEAFF.

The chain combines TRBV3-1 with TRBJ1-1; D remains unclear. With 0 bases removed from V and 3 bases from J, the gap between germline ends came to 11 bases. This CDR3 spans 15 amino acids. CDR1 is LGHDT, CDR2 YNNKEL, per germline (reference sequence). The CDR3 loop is CASSQDGGSYTEAFF. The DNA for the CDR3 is TGTGCCAGCAGCCAAGATGGTGGATCTTACACTGAAGCTTTCTTT.

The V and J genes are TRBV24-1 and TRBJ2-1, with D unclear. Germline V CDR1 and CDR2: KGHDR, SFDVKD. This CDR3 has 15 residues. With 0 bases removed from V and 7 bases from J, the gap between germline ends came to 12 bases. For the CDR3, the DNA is TGTGCCACCAGTGATTTGGCCCGCTCGAGGAATGAGCAGTTCTTC. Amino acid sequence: CATSDLARSRNEQFF.

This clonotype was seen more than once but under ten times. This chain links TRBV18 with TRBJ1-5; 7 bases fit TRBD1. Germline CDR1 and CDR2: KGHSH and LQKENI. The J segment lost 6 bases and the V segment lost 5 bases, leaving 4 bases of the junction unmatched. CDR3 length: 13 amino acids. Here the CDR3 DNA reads TGTGCCAGCTCAGAGTCAGGGGGTCAGCCCCAGCATTTT. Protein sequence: CASSESGGQPQHF.

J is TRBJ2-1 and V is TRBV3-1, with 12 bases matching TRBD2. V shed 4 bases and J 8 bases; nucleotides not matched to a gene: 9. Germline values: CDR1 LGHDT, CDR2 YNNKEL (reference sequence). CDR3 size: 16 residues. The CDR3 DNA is TGTGCCAGCAGCCCTTCCCGACTAGCGGGAGTGGATGAGCAGTTCTTC. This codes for CASSPSRLAGVDEQFF.

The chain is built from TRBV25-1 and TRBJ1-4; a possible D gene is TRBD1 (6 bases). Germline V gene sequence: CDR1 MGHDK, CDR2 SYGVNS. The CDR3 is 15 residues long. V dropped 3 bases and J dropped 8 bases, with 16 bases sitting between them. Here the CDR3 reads CASSDSRGQQEKLFF. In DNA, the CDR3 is TGTGCCAGCAGTGATTCCAGGGGACAACAGGAAAAACTGTTTTTT.

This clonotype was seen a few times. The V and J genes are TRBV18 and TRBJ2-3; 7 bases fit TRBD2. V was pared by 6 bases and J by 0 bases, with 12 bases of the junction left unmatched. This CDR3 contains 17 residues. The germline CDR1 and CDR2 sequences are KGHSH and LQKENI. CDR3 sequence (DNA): TGTGCCAGCTCCCGGGGGGAGCCGGGATCTAGCACAGATACGCAGTATTTT. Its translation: CASSRGEPGSSTDTQYF.